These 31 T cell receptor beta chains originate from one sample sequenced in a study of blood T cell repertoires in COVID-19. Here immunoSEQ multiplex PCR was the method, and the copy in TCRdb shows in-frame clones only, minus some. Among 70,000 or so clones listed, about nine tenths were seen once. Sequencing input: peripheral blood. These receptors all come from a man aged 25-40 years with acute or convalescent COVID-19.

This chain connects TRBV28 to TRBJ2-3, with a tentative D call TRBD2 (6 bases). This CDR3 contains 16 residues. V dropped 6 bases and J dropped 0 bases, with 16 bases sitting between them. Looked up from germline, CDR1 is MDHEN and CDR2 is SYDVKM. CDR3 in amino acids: CASRGQTRISTDTQYF. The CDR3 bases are TGTGCCAGCAGAGGCCAGACTAGAATTAGCACAGATACGCAGTATTTT.

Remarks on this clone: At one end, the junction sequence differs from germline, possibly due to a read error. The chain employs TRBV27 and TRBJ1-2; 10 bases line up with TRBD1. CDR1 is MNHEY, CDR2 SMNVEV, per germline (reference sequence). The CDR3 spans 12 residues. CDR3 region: CASGRDRGRQVF. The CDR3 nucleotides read TGTGCCAGCGGAAGAGACAGGGGGCGACAAGTTTTC.

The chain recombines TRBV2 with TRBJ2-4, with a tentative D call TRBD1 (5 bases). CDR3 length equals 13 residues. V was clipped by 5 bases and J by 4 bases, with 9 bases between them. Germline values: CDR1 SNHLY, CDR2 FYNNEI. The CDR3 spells CASSKTAKNIQYF. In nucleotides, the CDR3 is TGTGCCAGCAGTAAGACAGCTAAAAACATTCAGTACTTC.

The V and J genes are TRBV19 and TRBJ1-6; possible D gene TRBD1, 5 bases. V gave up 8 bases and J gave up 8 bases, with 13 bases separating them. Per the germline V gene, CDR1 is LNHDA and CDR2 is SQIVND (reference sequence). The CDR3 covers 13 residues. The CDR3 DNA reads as TGTGCCAGTGGGGCAGTTCGGGATTCACCCCTCCACTTT. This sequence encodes CASGAVRDSPLHF.

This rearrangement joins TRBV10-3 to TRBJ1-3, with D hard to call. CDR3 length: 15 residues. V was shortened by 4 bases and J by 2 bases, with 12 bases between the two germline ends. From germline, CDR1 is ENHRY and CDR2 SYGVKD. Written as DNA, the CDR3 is TGTGCCATCAGTGGCCGGGAAGGACCTGGAAACACCATATATTTT. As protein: CAISGREGPGNTIYF.

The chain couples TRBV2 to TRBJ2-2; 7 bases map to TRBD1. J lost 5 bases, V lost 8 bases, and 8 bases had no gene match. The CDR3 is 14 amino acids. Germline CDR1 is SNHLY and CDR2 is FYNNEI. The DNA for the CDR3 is TGTGCCAGCCTTAAACAGGGGATAACCGGGGAGCTGTTTTTT. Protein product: CASLKQGITGELFF. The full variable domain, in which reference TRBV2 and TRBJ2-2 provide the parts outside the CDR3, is EPEVTQTPSHQVTQMGQEVILRCVPISNHLYFYWYRQILGQKVEFLVSFYNNEISEKSEIFDDQFSVERPDGSNFTLKIRSTKLEDSAMYFCASLKQGITGELFFGEGSRLTVL.

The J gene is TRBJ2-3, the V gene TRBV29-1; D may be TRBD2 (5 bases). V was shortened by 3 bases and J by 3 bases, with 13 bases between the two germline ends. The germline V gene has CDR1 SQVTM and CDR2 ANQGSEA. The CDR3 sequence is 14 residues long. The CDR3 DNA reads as TGCAGCGTTGATAGTACCTCGGGGACAGATACGCAGTATTTT. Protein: CSVDSTSGTDTQYF.

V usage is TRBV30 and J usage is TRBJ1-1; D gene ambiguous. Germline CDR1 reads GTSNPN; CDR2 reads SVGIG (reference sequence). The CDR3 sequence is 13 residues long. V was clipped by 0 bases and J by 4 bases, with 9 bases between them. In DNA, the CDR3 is TGTGCCTGGAGTGTCGCGATCGCCACTGAAGCTTTCTTT. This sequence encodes CAWSVAIATEAFF.

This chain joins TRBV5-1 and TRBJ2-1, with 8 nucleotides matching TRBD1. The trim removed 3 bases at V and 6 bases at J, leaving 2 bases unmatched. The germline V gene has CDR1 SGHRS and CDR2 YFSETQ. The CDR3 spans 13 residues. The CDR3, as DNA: TGCGCCAGCAGCTATGGGACAGGCAATGAGCAGTTCTTC. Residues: CASSYGTGNEQFF.

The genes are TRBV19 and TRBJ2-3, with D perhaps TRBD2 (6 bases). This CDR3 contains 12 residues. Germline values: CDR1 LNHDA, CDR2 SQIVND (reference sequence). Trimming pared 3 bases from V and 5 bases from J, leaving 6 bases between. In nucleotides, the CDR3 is TGTGCCAGTAGTATCGGGGGAGATACGCAGTATTTT. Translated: CASSIGGDTQYF. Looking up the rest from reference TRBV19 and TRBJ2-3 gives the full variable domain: DGGITQSPKYLFRKEGQNVTLSCEQNLNHDAMYWYRQDPGQGLRLIYYSQIVNDFQKGDIAEGYSVSREKKESFPLTVTSAQKNPTAFYLCASSIGGDTQYFGPGTRLTVL.

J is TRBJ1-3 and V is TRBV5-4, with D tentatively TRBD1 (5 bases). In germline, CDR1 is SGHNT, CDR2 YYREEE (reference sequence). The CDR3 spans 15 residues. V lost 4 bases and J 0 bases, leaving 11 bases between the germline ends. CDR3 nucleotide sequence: TGTGCCAGCAGCCAGGACACCTTCTCTGGAAACACCATATATTTT. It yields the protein CASSQDTFSGNTIYF.

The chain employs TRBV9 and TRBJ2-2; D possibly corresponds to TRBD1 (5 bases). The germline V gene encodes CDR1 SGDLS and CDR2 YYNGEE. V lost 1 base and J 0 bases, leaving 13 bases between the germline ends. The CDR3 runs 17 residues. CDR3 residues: CASSVRQQLANTGELFF. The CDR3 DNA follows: TGTGCCAGCAGCGTACGACAGCAACTTGCGAACACCGGGGAGCTGTTTTTT.

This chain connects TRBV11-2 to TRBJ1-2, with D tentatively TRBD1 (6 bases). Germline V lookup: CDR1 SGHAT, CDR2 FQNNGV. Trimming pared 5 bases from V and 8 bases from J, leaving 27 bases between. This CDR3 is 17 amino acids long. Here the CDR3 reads CASSPGTGQPFSRGYTF. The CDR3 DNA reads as TGTGCCAGCAGCCCGGGAACAGGGCAACCCTTTTCGCGGGGCTACACCTTC.

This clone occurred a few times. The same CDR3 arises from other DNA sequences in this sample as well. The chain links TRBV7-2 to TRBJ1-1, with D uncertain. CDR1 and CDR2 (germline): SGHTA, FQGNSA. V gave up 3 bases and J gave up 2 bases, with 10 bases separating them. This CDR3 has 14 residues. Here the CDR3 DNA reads TGTGCCAGCAGCTTCCGTGGAGGCAACACTGAAGCTTTCTTT. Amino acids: CASSFRGGNTEAFF.

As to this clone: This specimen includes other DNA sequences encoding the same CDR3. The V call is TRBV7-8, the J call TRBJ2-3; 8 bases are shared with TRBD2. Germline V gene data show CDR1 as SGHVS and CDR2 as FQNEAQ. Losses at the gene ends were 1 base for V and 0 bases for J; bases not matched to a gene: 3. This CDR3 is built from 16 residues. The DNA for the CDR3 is TGTGCCAGCAGCTTAGTAACGGGGGGGAGCACAGATACGCAGTATTTT. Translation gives CASSLVTGGSTDTQYF.

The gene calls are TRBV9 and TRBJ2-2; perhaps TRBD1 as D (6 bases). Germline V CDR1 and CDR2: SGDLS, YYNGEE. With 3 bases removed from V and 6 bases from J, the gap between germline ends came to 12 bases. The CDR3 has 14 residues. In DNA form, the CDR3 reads TGTGCCAGCAGCGCCCGACAGGTTGCCGGGGAGCTGTTTTTT. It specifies CASSARQVAGELFF.

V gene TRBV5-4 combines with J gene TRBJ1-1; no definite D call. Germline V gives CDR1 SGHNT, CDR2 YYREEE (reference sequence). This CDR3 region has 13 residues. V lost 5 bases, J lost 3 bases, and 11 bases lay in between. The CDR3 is CASRRASDTEAFF. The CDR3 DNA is TGTGCCAGCAGACGAGCGTCGGACACTGAAGCTTTCTTT.

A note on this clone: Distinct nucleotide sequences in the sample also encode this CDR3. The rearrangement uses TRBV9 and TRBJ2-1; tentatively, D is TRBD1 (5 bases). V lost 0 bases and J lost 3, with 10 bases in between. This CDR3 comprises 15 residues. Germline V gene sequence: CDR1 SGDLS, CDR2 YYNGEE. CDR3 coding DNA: TGTGCCAGCAGCGTAGCTGATAGGGGCTACAATGAGCAGTTCTTC. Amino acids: CASSVADRGYNEQFF.

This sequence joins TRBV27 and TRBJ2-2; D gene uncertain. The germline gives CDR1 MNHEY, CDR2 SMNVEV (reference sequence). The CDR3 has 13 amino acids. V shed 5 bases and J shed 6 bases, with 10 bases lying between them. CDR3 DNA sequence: TGTGCCAGCAGTGAATCACACCCCGGGGAGCTGTTTTTT. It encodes CASSESHPGELFF.

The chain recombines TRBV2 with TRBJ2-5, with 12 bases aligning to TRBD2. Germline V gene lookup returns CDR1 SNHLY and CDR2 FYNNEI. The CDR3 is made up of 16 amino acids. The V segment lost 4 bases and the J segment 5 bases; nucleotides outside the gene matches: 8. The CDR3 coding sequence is TGTGCCAGCAGTGCCCCTAGCGGGAGGGCCGGGGAGACCCAGTACTTC. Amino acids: CASSAPSGRAGETQYF.

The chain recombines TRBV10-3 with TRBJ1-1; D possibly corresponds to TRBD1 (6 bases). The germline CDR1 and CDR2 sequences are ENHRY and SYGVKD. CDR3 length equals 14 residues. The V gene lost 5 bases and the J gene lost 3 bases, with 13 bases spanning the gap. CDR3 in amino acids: CAISPQGKDTEAFF. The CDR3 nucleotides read TGTGCCATCAGTCCACAGGGTAAGGACACTGAAGCTTTCTTT.

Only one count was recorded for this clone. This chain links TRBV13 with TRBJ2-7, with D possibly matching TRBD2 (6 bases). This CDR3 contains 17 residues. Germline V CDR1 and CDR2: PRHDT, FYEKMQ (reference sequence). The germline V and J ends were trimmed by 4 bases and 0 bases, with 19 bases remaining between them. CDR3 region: CASSSPFGGASSYEQYF. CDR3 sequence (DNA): TGTGCCAGCAGCTCGCCTTTCGGCGGGGCGAGCTCCTACGAGCAGTACTTC.

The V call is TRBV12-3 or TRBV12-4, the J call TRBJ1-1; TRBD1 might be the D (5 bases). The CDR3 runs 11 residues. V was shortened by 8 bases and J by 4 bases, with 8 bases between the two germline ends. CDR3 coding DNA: TGTGCCAGCTGCAGGGTCACTGAAGCTTTCTTT. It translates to CASCRVTEAFF.

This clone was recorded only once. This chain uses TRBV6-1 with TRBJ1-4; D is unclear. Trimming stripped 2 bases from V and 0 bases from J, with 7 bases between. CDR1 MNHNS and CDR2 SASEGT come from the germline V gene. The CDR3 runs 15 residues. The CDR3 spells CASSEWGATNEKLFF. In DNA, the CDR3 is TGTGCCAGCAGTGAATGGGGAGCAACTAATGAAAAACTGTTTTTT.

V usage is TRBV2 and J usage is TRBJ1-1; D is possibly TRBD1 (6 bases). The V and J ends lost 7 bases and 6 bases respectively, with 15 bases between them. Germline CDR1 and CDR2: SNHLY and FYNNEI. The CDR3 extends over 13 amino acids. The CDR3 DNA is TGTGCCAGCACCCCCAGGACAGTTTCTGAAGCTTTCTTT. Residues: CASTPRTVSEAFF.

The DNA of the CDR3 is TGTGCCACTGGACAGGGGGCCCGCAGCGGCTACACCTTC. Protein product: CATGQGARSGYTF. V and J are TRBV2 and TRBJ1-2; 11 bases match TRBD1. V shed 10 bases and J 8 bases; nucleotides not matched to a gene: 9. Germline CDR1 is SNHLY and CDR2 is FYNNEI. The CDR3 length is 13 residues.

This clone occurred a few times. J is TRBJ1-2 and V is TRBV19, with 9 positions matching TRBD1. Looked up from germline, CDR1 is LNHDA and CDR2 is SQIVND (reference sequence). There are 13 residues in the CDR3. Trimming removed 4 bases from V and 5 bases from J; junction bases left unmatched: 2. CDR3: CASSRDRGYGYTF. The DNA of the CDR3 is TGTGCCAGTAGTAGAGACAGGGGGTATGGCTACACCTTC.

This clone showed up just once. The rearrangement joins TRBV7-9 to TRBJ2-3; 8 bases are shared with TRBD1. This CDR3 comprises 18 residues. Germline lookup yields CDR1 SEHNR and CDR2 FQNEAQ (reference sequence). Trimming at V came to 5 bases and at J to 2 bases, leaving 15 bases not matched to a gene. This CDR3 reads CASSPESRQGMDTDTQYF. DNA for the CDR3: TGTGCCAGCAGCCCGGAAAGCCGACAGGGGATGGACACAGATACGCAGTATTTT.

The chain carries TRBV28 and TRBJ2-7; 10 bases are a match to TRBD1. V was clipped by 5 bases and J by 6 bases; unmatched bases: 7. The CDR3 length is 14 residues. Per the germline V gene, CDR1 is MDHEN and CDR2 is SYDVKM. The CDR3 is CASSLGQGRFEQYV. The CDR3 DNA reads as TGTGCCAGCAGTCTGGGACAGGGGCGGTTCGAGCAGTACGTC.

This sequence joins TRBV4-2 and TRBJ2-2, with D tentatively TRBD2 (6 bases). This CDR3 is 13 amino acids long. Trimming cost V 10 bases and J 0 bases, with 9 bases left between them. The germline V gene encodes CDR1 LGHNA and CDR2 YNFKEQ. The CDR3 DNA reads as TGTGCCACCGGGGACTCGAACACCGGGGAGCTGTTTTTT. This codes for CATGDSNTGELFF.

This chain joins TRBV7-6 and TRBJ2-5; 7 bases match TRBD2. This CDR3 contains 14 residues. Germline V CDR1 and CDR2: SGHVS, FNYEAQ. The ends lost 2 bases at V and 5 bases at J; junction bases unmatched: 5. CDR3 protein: CASSLMTSTETQYF. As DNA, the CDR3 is TGTGCCAGCAGCTTAATGACTAGCACGGAGACCCAGTACTTC.